This T cell receptor (beta chain) stems from a study of T-cell reconstitution after alpha-beta-depleted transplantation in children. This clonotype has a handful of counts. Preparing the TCRbeta library involved the use of unique molecular identifiers. TCRdb fed the PCR reads into MiXCR, producing one record per CDR3 protein. The sample carries approximately 510,000 distinct CDR3 sequences, about a sixth recorded once. Sequenced here: PBMCs from the stem cell graft donor, sampled from the stem cell graft. The origin of this receptor is a human donor who donated a stem cell graft to a child with acute lymphoblastic leukemia.

The CDR3 DNA is TGCAGCGTTCTAGCGGGAGGGTCCCACGAGCAGTACTTC. The encoded protein is CSVLAGGSHEQYF. This chain connects TRBV29-1 to TRBJ2-7, with 12 bases lining up with TRBD2. This CDR3 region has 13 residues. V gave up 5 bases and J gave up 5 bases; unmatched junction bases: 4. Looked up from germline, CDR1 is SQVTM and CDR2 is ANQGSEA.